What follows are 27 T cell receptor beta chains derived from one specimen sequenced in a study of cytomegalovirus exposure and HLA in healthy donors. The PCR had 60 Vbeta and 13 Jbeta primers. Assay used: immunoSEQ multiplex PCR; TCRdb lists only in-frame clones, some missing. The table lists fewer than 100,000 clones, approximately 80% of them singletons, with roughly 8% in the top ten. The sample taken for sequencing was PBMCs. These receptors were taken from a female donor in good health and CMV-seronegative.

CDR3 protein: CASTRGGTSTYEQYF. Here the CDR3 DNA reads TGTGCCAGCACCCGGGGGGGGACTTCCACCTACGAGCAGTACTTC. The chain couples TRBV6-1 to TRBJ2-7; 8 nucleotides agree with TRBD2. V trimming: 7 bases; J trimming: 2 bases; junction bases outside the gene matches: 10. The CDR3 contains 15 residues. Germline V gene data show CDR1 as MNHNS and CDR2 as SASEGT.

A few counts support this clone. This chain joins TRBV28 and TRBJ2-1; 8 nucleotides align to TRBD2. CDR3 size: 12 residues. Germline V gene lookup returns CDR1 MDHEN and CDR2 SYDVKM. The V segment lost 7 bases and the J segment 9 bases; nucleotides outside the gene matches: 5. CDR3 nucleotides: TGTGCCAGCACCCGCCGGGGGGGTGAGCAGTTCTTC. Its translation is CASTRRGGEQFF.

The J gene is TRBJ2-3, the V gene TRBV5-6, with D perhaps TRBD2 (6 bases). The CDR3 totals 18 residues. Trimming cost V 3 bases and J 1 base, with 21 bases left between them. Germline CDR1 and CDR2: SGHDT and YYEEEE. The CDR3 coding sequence is TGTGCCAGCAGCTCCCTTCGGGTTTCGGGAGAAGGCACAGATACGCAGTATTTT. Translation: CASSSLRVSGEGTDTQYF.

This clone has only a few counts. CDR3 region: CATSWTGSYEQYF. The CDR3 DNA is TGTGCCACCTCGTGGACAGGCTCCTACGAGCAGTACTTC. The rearrangement uses TRBV5-8 and TRBJ2-7; TRBD1 agrees at 7 bases. Trimming took 9 bases from V and 0 from J; bases not matched to a gene: 6. The CDR3 contains 13 residues. Germline CDR1 is SGHTS and CDR2 is YDEGEE.

Note on this clone: The junction differs from germline at one of its ends, possibly a read error. CDR3 amino acids: CSSSQEEQQYF. The CDR3 region has the DNA TGTTCCAGCAGCCAAGAGGAGCAGCAGTACTTC. The chain recombines TRBV7-9 with TRBJ2-7; D remains unclear. Germline assignment: CDR1 SEHNR and CDR2 FQNEAQ (reference sequence). CDR3 length equals 11 residues.

This chain connects TRBV18 to TRBJ1-3; D uncertain. CDR1 KGHSH and CDR2 LQKENI come from the germline V gene. This CDR3 contains 16 residues. V was cut by 2 bases and J by 2 bases, with 13 bases left in between. CDR3 residues: CASSPTTGRTGNTIYF. The CDR3 DNA is TGTGCCAGCTCACCAACTACGGGTCGAACTGGAAACACCATATATTTT.

This clone came up a few times. The chain carries TRBV11-3 and TRBJ2-7; no clear D gene. The CDR3 extends over 14 amino acids. Trimming left V 0 bases short and J 0 bases short, with 6 bases between. CDR1 is SGHNT and CDR2 is YENEEA in the germline V gene. The CDR3 reads CASSLDSSSYEQYF. The DNA of the CDR3 is TGTGCCAGCAGCTTAGATTCCAGCTCCTACGAGCAGTACTTC.

The chain combines TRBV27 with TRBJ1-2, with D perhaps TRBD1 (6 bases). Germline values: CDR1 MNHEY, CDR2 SMNVEV (reference sequence). This CDR3 contains 15 residues. Deletions cut 7 bases from V and 4 bases from J, with 19 bases between. In nucleotides, the CDR3 is TGTGCCAGCATGGACCCGGACAGAAGGGGCTATGGCTACACCTTC. Encoded protein: CASMDPDRRGYGYTF.

V usage is TRBV5-6 and J usage is TRBJ2-7; TRBD1 aligns across 7 bases. The CDR3 sequence is 14 residues long. Germline V CDR1 and CDR2: SGHDT, YYEEEE. J gave up 4 bases and V 2 bases, and 6 bases lay outside the gene matches. For the CDR3, the DNA is TGTGCCAGCAGCTTTATTGCAGGGGGTTACGAGCAGTACTTC. Amino acid sequence: CASSFIAGGYEQYF.

The genes are TRBV7-3 and TRBJ2-2; no clear D. Looked up from germline, CDR1 is SGHTA and CDR2 is FQGTGA. The CDR3 consists of 17 residues. V lost 2 bases and J 6 bases, leaving 19 bases between the germline ends. Here the CDR3 DNA reads TGTGCCAGCAGCTTAGCCAAAACGTTAGCCTCTCCCGGGGAGCTGTTTTTT. Translated: CASSLAKTLASPGELFF.

Only one count was recorded for this clone. The rearrangement uses TRBV5-1 and TRBJ1-2; 11 bases align to TRBD1. The CDR3 consists of 14 residues. The germline CDR1 and CDR2 sequences are SGHRS and YFSETQ. V gave up 2 bases and J gave up 6 bases; unmatched junction bases: 3. CDR3 sequence (DNA): TGCGCCAGCAGCTTCGGACAGGGGGCGAATGGCTACACCTTC. Protein product: CASSFGQGANGYTF.

This chain uses TRBV28 with TRBJ2-7; a possible D gene is TRBD2 (7 bases). V shed 9 bases and J shed 2 bases, with 17 bases lying between them. The CDR3 consists of 14 residues. Germline lookup yields CDR1 MDHEN and CDR2 SYDVKM. CDR3 protein: CASGLGGGTYEQYF. The CDR3 coding sequence is TGTGCCAGTGGGCTGGGAGGGGGGACCTACGAGCAGTACTTC.

CDR3 sequence: CASSSDSGEHGELFF. In nucleotides, the CDR3 is TGTGCCAGCAGCTCTGATTCAGGGGAGCACGGGGAGCTGTTTTTT. The chain links TRBV6-4 to TRBJ2-2, with a weak D call TRBD1 (6 bases). Per germline, CDR1 MRHNA and CDR2 SNTAGT. This CDR3 contains 15 residues. The V end was cut by 6 bases, the J end by 7 bases, with 18 bases between.

The chain joins TRBV4-1 to TRBJ1-1; D is perhaps TRBD1 (6 bases). Deletions cut 4 bases from V and 4 bases from J, with 13 bases between. Germline V CDR1 and CDR2: MGHRA, YSYEKL. The CDR3 consists of 14 residues. The CDR3 region is CASSPVVGGTEAFF. The CDR3 DNA is TGCGCCAGCAGCCCGGTCGTAGGGGGCACTGAAGCTTTCTTT.

The chain has TRBV5-1 and TRBJ2-3, with TRBD1 matching over 8 bases. From germline, CDR1 is SGHRS and CDR2 YFSETQ. V was pared by 4 bases and J by 3 bases, with 4 bases of the junction left unmatched. The CDR3 consists of 14 residues. DNA of the CDR3: TGCGCCAGCAGCACCGGACAGGGAACAGATACGCAGTATTTT. Amino acid sequence: CASSTGQGTDTQYF. The variable domain in full, with the rest retrieved from reference TRBV5-1 and TRBJ2-3, is KAGVTQTPRYLIKTRGQQVTLSCSPISGHRSVSWYQQTPGQGLQFLFEYFSETQRNKGNFPGRFSGRQFSNSRSEMNVSTLELGDSALYLCASSTGQGTDTQYFGPGTRLTVL.

In its sample, this clone was seen a few times. This chain links TRBV25-1 with TRBJ2-3, with D unresolved. V lost 3 bases and J 7 bases, leaving 5 bases between the germline ends. CDR3 length: 11 residues. CDR1 MGHDK and CDR2 SYGVNS come from the germline V gene. As DNA, the CDR3 is TGTGCCAGCAGTGACTTCTATACGCAGTATTTT. Protein product: CASSDFYTQYF.

This chain connects TRBV6-6 to TRBJ1-5, with TRBD1 as a possible D gene (6 bases). This CDR3 is built from 13 residues. The germline V and J ends were trimmed by 5 bases and 7 bases, with 12 bases remaining between them. Per the germline V gene, CDR1 is MNHNY and CDR2 is SVGAGI (reference sequence). CDR3: CASSLAGEQPQHF. CDR3 sequence (DNA): TGTGCCAGCAGTCTGGCAGGGGAACAGCCCCAGCATTTT.

In this sample, this clone turned up a few times. V usage is TRBV11-2 and J usage is TRBJ2-1; 8 nucleotides align to TRBD2. Germline V gives CDR1 SGHAT, CDR2 FQNNGV. V dropped 1 base and J dropped 7; count of bases not matched to a gene: 9. The CDR3 is made up of 16 amino acids. The CDR3 region has the DNA TGTGCCAGCAGCTTAGTCGGGGGGGTAGTTGTAAATGAGCAGTTCTTC. Protein: CASSLVGGVVVNEQFF.

This clone has more than one count but fewer than ten. At the DNA level, this CDR3 is encoded by other sequences in the same sample as well. The chain links TRBV9 to TRBJ2-3; 10 nucleotides line up with TRBD2. The V gene's germline CDR1 is SGDLS and CDR2 YYNGEE. With V trimmed by 0 bases and J by 6 bases, 7 bases remained unmatched. CDR3 size: 16 residues. CDR3 in amino acids: CASSVVGSGGTDTQYF. CDR3 sequence (DNA): TGTGCCAGCAGCGTAGTGGGTAGCGGGGGGACGGATACGCAGTATTTT.

The gene calls are TRBV7-9 and TRBJ2-3, with 9 bases matching TRBD2. V lost 5 bases, J lost 7 bases, and 13 bases stayed unmatched. This CDR3 contains 16 residues. CDR1 is SEHNR and CDR2 is FQNEAQ in the germline V gene (reference sequence). CDR3 nucleotides: TGTGCCAGCAGCCTTCTAGCGGGAACCAAGGGCCATACGCAGTATTTT. Amino acid sequence: CASSLLAGTKGHTQYF.

The CDR3 sequence: CAWTVFSSGNTIYF. Here the CDR3 DNA reads TGTGCCTGGACAGTTTTCAGCTCTGGAAACACCATATATTTT. The chain carries TRBV30 and TRBJ1-3; D unclear. Germline values: CDR1 GTSNPN, CDR2 SVGIG (reference sequence). Trimming took 4 bases from V and 0 from J, leaving 10 bases between them. The length of the CDR3 is 14 residues. The entire variable domain, with the rest obtained from reference TRBV30 and TRBJ1-3, is as follows: SQTIHQWPATLVQPVGSPLSLECTVEGTSNPNLYWYRQAAGRGLQLLFYSVGIGQISSEVPQNLSASRPQDRQFILSSKKLLLSDSGFYLCAWTVFSSGNTIYFGEGSWLTVV.

The J gene is TRBJ2-3, the V gene TRBV18; TRBD2 agrees at 9 bases. Losses at the gene ends were 8 bases for V and 4 bases for J; bases not matched to a gene: 10. Per the germline V gene, CDR1 is KGHSH and CDR2 is LQKENI. The CDR3 spans 15 residues. The CDR3 DNA follows: TGTGCCAGCGACACGTCTAGCGGGAACTCAGATACGCAGTATTTT. Protein product: CASDTSSGNSDTQYF.

The chain links TRBV21-1 to TRBJ2-3; the D segment call TRBD2 is taken from the table without a DNA check. TRBV21-1 is a recognized pseudogene. The CDR3 has 18 amino acids. DNA for the CDR3: TGTGCCAGCAGCAAAGAGATCAGCGGGAGGGTTAGCACAGATACGCAGTATTTT. Translating gives CASSKEISGRVSTDTQYF.

J is TRBJ1-1 and V is TRBV4-1, with D unresolved. Per the germline V gene, CDR1 is MGHRA and CDR2 is YSYEKL. The CDR3 extends over 12 amino acids. Between the trimmed V and J ends, which lost 5 bases and 5 bases, there was a span of 9 bases. The CDR3 DNA follows: TGCGCCAGCAGCTCTATCGGGACTGAAGCTTTCTTT. Protein sequence: CASSSIGTEAFF.

This clone is a singleton in its sample. The chain joins TRBV12-2 to TRBJ1-1; the table's TRBD1 call for D was not verified on the DNA. TRBV12-2 constitutes a pseudogene. The CDR3 has 16 residues. The CDR3: CASRFLGALPDTEAFF. The CDR3 coding sequence is TGTGCAAGTCGCTTTCTTGGGGCCCTCCCCGATACTGAAGCTTTCTTT.

The gene calls are TRBV9 and TRBJ2-3, with TRBD2 matching over 9 bases. Trimming took 4 bases from V and 2 from J; bases not matched to a gene: 8. The CDR3 sequence is 16 residues long. Germline CDR1 and CDR2: SGDLS and YYNGEE. For the CDR3, the DNA is TGTGCCAGCAGCCCCATAGCGGGAGAGGCCACAGATACGCAGTATTTT. This translates into CASSPIAGEATDTQYF.

The chain combines TRBV11-3 with TRBJ2-1; 10 bases line up with TRBD1. Trimming removed 2 bases from V and 4 bases from J; junction bases left unmatched: 11. The germline CDR1 and CDR2 sequences are SGHNT and YENEEA. The CDR3 has 18 residues. The CDR3 here is CASSLYHPRQGAYNEQFF. CDR3 coding DNA: TGTGCCAGCAGCTTATATCATCCTCGACAGGGGGCTTACAATGAGCAGTTCTTC.